This T cell receptor (beta chain) comes out of a study of T cells of healthy individuals. TCRdb itself ran the 5' RACE reads through MiXCR, one entry per CDR3 protein. The data show approximately 100,000 distinct CDR3 sequences, around 17% seen once. This clonotype was counted many times. From germline, CDR1 is DFQATT and CDR2 SNEGSKA (reference sequence). CDR3 length: 12 residues. V was shortened by 3 bases and J by 4 bases, with 9 bases between the two germline ends. The rearrangement links TRBV20-1 to TRBJ1-2, with D possibly TRBD1 on 5 matching bases. The TCR was taken from a human donor in good health. CDR3 in DNA: TGCAGTGCTAGTCAGGGAGCCTATGGCTACACCTTC. Its translation is CSASQGAYGYTF.